One TCR beta chain is described in this entry. With 5 bases removed from V and 4 bases from J, the gap between germline ends came to 12 bases. Germline assignment: CDR1 SEHNR and CDR2 FQNEAQ (reference sequence). This CDR3 spans 15 amino acids. The TCRbeta library was prepared with unique molecular identifiers. One entry per CDR3 protein, called by TCRdb with MiXCR from the PCR reads. The sample includes approximately 510,000 distinct CDR3 sequences, about 17% seen only once; the top ten take 3.3%. The sample is drawn from a study of T-cell reconstitution after alpha-beta-depleted transplantation in children.

This chain uses TRBV7-9 with TRBJ2-6; D unclear. This clonotype originated in a human donor who donated a stem cell graft to a child with acute lymphoblastic leukemia. Sequencing used PBMCs from the stem cell graft donor, obtained from the stem cell graft. CDR3: CASSHWVQGANVLTF. CDR3 nucleotides: TGTGCCAGCAGCCATTGGGTCCAGGGGGCCAACGTCCTGACTTTC.